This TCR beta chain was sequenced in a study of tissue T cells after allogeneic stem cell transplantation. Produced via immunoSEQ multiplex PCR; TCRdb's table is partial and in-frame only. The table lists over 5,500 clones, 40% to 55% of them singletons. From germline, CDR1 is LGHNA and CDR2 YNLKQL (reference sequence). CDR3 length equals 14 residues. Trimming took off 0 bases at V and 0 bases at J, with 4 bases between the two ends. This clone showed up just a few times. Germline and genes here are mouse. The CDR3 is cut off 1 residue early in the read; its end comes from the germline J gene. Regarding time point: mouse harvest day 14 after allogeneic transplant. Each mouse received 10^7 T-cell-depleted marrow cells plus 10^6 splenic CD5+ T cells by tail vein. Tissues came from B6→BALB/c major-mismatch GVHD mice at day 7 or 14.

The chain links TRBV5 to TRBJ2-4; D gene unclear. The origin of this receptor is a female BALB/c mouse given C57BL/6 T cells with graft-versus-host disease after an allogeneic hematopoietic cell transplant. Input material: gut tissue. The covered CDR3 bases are TGTGCCAGCAGCCAAGATCTCAGTCAAAACACCTTGTAC. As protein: CASSQDLSQNTLY. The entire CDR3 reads CASSQDLSQNTLYF.